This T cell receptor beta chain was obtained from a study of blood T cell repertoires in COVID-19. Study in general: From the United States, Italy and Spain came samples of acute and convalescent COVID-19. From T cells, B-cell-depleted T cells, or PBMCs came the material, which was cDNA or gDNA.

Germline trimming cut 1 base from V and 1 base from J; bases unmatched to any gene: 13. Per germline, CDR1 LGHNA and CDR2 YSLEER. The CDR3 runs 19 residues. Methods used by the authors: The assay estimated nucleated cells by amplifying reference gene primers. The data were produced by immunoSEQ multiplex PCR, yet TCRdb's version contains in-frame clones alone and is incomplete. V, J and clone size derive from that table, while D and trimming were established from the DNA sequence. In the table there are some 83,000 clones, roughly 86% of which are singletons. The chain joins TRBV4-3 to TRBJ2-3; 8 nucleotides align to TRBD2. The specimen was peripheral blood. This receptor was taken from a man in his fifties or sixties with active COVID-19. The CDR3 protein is CASSQGGSLAGLGTDTQYF. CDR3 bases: TGCGCCAGCAGCCAAGGGGGGAGTTTAGCGGGATTGGGCACAGATACGCAGTATTTT.